This T cell receptor (beta chain) was profiled in a study of regulatory T cells in long-lasting Graves disease. This clonotype was detected many times. Its antigen remains unidentified. Arm-PCR of CDR3 regions and iRepertoire HTBI primers were the basis on which TCR beta libraries were built. TCRdb recomputed calls from the multiplex PCR reads with MiXCR, one row per CDR3 protein. The sample has approximately 540,000 distinct CDR3 sequences; 9.5% to 15% are singletons. Whole-study findings and limits: The analysis examined peripheral blood only and excluded thyroid tissue.

V lost 5 bases and J lost 5; bases outside the gene matches: 10. Per the germline V gene, CDR1 is MDHEN and CDR2 is SYDVKM. CDR3 size: 15 residues. Described time point: newly diagnosed GD, antithyroid drugs for less than 3 months. PBMC RNA served as the TCR library source. A blood draw put approximately 9 milliliters of peripheral blood into EDTA tubes. These same data were also listed under a study on T cells in Graves' hyperthyroidism and ophthalmopathy. This second study says: On the basis of clinical symptoms, serum thyroxine and TRAb, thyroid ultrasound and orbital computed tomography, diagnoses were made.

The rearrangement uses TRBV28 and TRBJ1-2; 8 bases line up with TRBD1. The clonotype originates from a woman in her 30s with Graves disease. The sample consisted of peripheral blood mononuclear cells (PBMCs), taken at new diagnosis, from a patient treated with antithyroid drugs. The CDR3 DNA follows: TGTGCCAGCAGTGAGGCCCGGACAGGGACGTATGGCTACACCTTC. This sequence encodes CASSEARTGTYGYTF.